The 27 T cell receptor beta chains below were found in one sample sequenced in a study of cytomegalovirus exposure and HLA in healthy donors. The PCR contained 60 Vbeta and 13 Jbeta primers. Method: immunoSEQ multiplex PCR; TCRdb's copy keeps in-frame clones and lacks some. Of about 160,000 clones detected, roughly three quarters appear once; the ten largest clones hold roughly 9.7%. Input material: PBMCs. The receptors stem from a man between 18 and 35 years old in good health and CMV-seropositive.

The chain uses TRBV12-5 and TRBJ2-5; 7 bases are a match to TRBD1. Per germline, CDR1 LGHNT and CDR2 FRNRAP. This CDR3 is 13 amino acids long. V lost 1 base and J lost 4; bases outside the gene matches: 0. CDR3 DNA sequence: TGTGCTAGTGGTTTGGCAGGGGGAGAGACCCAGTACTTC. Its protein is CASGLAGGETQYF. Supplemented by reference TRBV12-5 and TRBJ2-5, the full variable domain reads DARVTQTPRHKVTEMGQEVTMRCQPILGHNTVFWYRQTMMQGLELLAYFRNRAPLDDSGMPKDRFSAEMPDATLATLKIQPSEPRDSAVYFCASGLAGGETQYFGPGTRLLVL.

This clone was observed once. The chain links TRBV14 to TRBJ1-2; 7 positions match TRBD1. The V gene's germline CDR1 is SGHDN and CDR2 FVKESK. The ends lost 4 bases at V and 6 bases at J; junction bases unmatched: 8. CDR3 length: 14 amino acids. The CDR3, as DNA: TGTGCCAGCAGCCGTACCATAACAGGGGATGGCTACACCTTC. As protein: CASSRTITGDGYTF.

The chain carries TRBV6-1 and TRBJ1-5; 9 bases line up with TRBD1. Germline V gene data show CDR1 as MNHNS and CDR2 as SASEGT. V was clipped by 6 bases and J by 5 bases; unmatched bases: 2. This CDR3 is built from 13 residues. In DNA, the CDR3 is TGTGCCAGCAGCTGGGACAGGGATCAGCCCCAGCATTTT. It encodes CASSWDRDQPQHF.

This clone was found a few times. V and J are TRBV7-9 and TRBJ1-1, with D perhaps TRBD1 (6 bases). Trimming stripped 5 bases from V and 3 bases from J, with 13 bases between. Germline V gene lookup returns CDR1 SEHNR and CDR2 FQNEAQ (reference sequence). There are 14 residues in the CDR3. The CDR3 DNA follows: TGTGCCAGCAGCCGACAGGCGGGGGACACTGAAGCTTTCTTT. Encoded protein: CASSRQAGDTEAFF. The full variable domain, in which reference TRBV7-9 and TRBJ1-1 provide the parts outside the CDR3, is DTGVSQNPRHKITKRGQNVTFRCDPISEHNRLYWYRQTLGQGPEFLTYFQNEAQLEKSRLLSDRFSAERPKGSFSTLEIQRTEQGDSAMYLCASSRQAGDTEAFFGQGTRLTVV.

V and J are TRBV19 and TRBJ2-7; D possibly corresponds to TRBD1 (6 bases). The CDR3 has 15 residues. Germline lookup yields CDR1 LNHDA and CDR2 SQIVND (reference sequence). The ends were cut back, 3 bases at V and 3 bases at J, with 15 bases in the middle. The CDR3 here is CASSISTGLIYEQYF. For the CDR3, the DNA is TGTGCCAGTAGTATTTCTACAGGGTTAATCTACGAGCAGTACTTC.

Here the CDR3 DNA reads TGTGCCAGCAGTGAATGGGGAGGGATGAAGGAAAAACTGTTTTTT. Translated: CASSEWGGMKEKLFF. This chain connects TRBV2 to TRBJ1-4; D gene uncertain. Germline V lookup: CDR1 SNHLY, CDR2 FYNNEI. The CDR3 extends over 15 amino acids. With 2 bases removed from V and 8 bases from J, the gap between germline ends came to 15 bases.

This chain joins TRBV7-9 and TRBJ1-2; D call uncertain. The germline V gene has CDR1 SEHNR and CDR2 FQNEAQ (reference sequence). The V gene lost 1 base and the J gene lost 6 bases, with 9 bases spanning the gap. This CDR3 has 13 amino acids. This CDR3 is CASSLGAADGYTF. The CDR3 coding sequence is TGTGCCAGCAGCTTAGGGGCAGCAGATGGCTACACCTTC.

The chain carries TRBV6-5 and TRBJ2-7; weak D call: TRBD1 (6 bases). This CDR3 is built from 12 residues. With 4 bases removed from V and 7 bases from J, the gap between germline ends came to 11 bases. The germline gives CDR1 MNHEY, CDR2 SVGAGI. CDR3 in amino acids: CASSSWDTEQYF. CDR3 sequence (DNA): TGTGCCAGCAGTTCCTGGGACACAGAGCAGTACTTC.

This rearrangement joins TRBV4-1 to TRBJ2-7, with 15 positions matching TRBD2. V lost 0 bases, J lost 6 bases, and 9 bases stayed unmatched. This CDR3 is 18 amino acids long. The germline V gene encodes CDR1 MGHRA and CDR2 YSYEKL. The CDR3 spells CASSQEGTSGGYGAEQYF. CDR3 in DNA: TGCGCCAGCAGCCAAGAAGGGACTAGCGGGGGGTATGGGGCCGAGCAGTACTTC.

This rearrangement joins TRBV11-2 to TRBJ1-3, with D unclear. V was cut by 5 bases and J by 7 bases, with 9 bases left in between. Germline lookup yields CDR1 SGHAT and CDR2 FQNNGV. The CDR3 has 12 residues. The CDR3 spells CASSPGSNTIYF. CDR3 coding DNA: TGTGCCAGCAGCCCCGGGTCCAACACCATATATTTT. Filled out from reference TRBV11-2 and TRBJ1-3, the complete variable domain reads EAGVAQSPRYKIIEKRQSVAFWCNPISGHATLYWYQQILGQGPKLLIQFQNNGVVDDSQLPKDRFSAERLKGVDSTLKIQPAKLEDSAVYLCASSPGSNTIYFGEGSWLTVV.

J is TRBJ1-2 and V is TRBV6-1, with TRBD1 as a possible D gene (5 bases). The CDR3 contains 16 residues. Trimming took off 2 bases at V and 4 bases at J, with 17 bases between the two ends. Per germline, CDR1 MNHNS and CDR2 SASEGT. CDR3 residues: CASSETRGARSYGYTF. The CDR3 DNA reads as TGTGCCAGCAGTGAAACACGCGGGGCTAGGTCCTATGGCTACACCTTC.

This chain links TRBV9 with TRBJ2-1, with D perhaps matching TRBD2 (6 bases). CDR1 and CDR2 from the germline V gene are SGDLS and YYNGEE. The CDR3 loop spans 14 amino acids. The germline V and J ends were trimmed by 3 bases and 6 bases, with 13 bases remaining between them. The DNA of the CDR3 is TGTGCCAGCAGCGGATTGACTAGTGTCAATGAGCAGTTCTTC. Its translation: CASSGLTSVNEQFF. Together with reference TRBV9 and TRBJ2-1, the CDR3 gives the full variable domain: DSGVTQTPKHLITATGQRVTLRCSPRSGDLSVYWYQQSLDQGLQFLIQYYNGEERAKGNILERFSAQQFPDLHSELNLSSLELGDSALYFCASSGLTSVNEQFFGPGTRLTVL.

This chain joins TRBV4-1 and TRBJ2-4; TRBD2 agrees at 7 bases. CDR1 is MGHRA, CDR2 YSYEKL, per germline. CDR3 size: 17 residues. The V and J ends lost 0 bases and 0 bases, in that order; junction bases with no gene match: 5. CDR3 region: CASSQDLTGGAKNIQYF. The CDR3 nucleotides read TGCGCCAGCAGCCAAGATTTAACGGGGGGAGCCAAAAACATTCAGTACTTC.

V usage is TRBV4-3 and J usage is TRBJ1-2; TRBD1 agrees at 9 bases. V was pared by 0 bases and J by 4 bases, with 6 bases of the junction left unmatched. Germline V gene sequence: CDR1 LGHNA, CDR2 YSLEER. The CDR3 is made up of 16 amino acids. DNA for the CDR3: TGCGCCAGCAGCCAAGATCCACAGGGGGCGATCTATGGCTACACCTTC. It specifies CASSQDPQGAIYGYTF.

The V call is TRBV7-9, the J call TRBJ2-1; TRBD1 might be the D (6 bases). V lost 7 bases and J 8 bases, leaving 21 bases between the germline ends. Germline V CDR1 and CDR2: SEHNR, FQNEAQ (reference sequence). The CDR3 has 15 residues. The CDR3 DNA reads TGTGCCAGCACTTTAAGGGAGCAGGGGAAGGATGAGCAGTTCTTC. Translation gives CASTLREQGKDEQFF.

The chain links TRBV18 to TRBJ1-4; the match to TRBD1 covers 8 bases. The V gene end was trimmed by 2 bases and the J gene end by 6 bases; junction bases not matched to a gene: 5. Germline loops: CDR1 KGHSH, CDR2 LQKENI. The CDR3 extends over 15 amino acids. CDR3 in amino acids: CASSPSGQGYEKLFF. The CDR3, as DNA: TGTGCCAGCTCACCATCCGGACAGGGTTATGAAAAACTGTTTTTT.

This sequence joins TRBV9 and TRBJ2-5, with TRBD2 identical over 12 bases. With V trimmed by 1 base and J by 2 bases, 0 bases remained unmatched. Germline values: CDR1 SGDLS, CDR2 YYNGEE. This CDR3 is built from 15 residues. CDR3 in amino acids: CASSVLAGGQETQYF. For the CDR3, the DNA is TGTGCCAGCAGCGTACTAGCGGGGGGGCAAGAGACCCAGTACTTC.

V is TRBV7-8 and J is TRBJ1-4; no definite D call. V lost 4 bases to trimming and J lost 10 bases, with 16 bases between them. CDR1 is SGHVS and CDR2 is FQNEAQ in the germline V gene. This CDR3 region has 14 residues. The CDR3 DNA reads as TGTGCCAGCAGCTCTAGTTTGAGTTTAGGAAAACTGTTTTTT. Protein: CASSSSLSLGKLFF.

This clone is a singleton in its sample. This chain links TRBV27 with TRBJ1-2, with 7 bases matching TRBD1. Unmatched junction bases numbered 13, after V lost 2 bases and J lost 4 bases. The CDR3 is 17 amino acids. CDR1 MNHEY and CDR2 SMNVEV come from the germline V gene (reference sequence). CDR3 region: CASSLTGLIDRAYGYTF. In nucleotides, the CDR3 is TGTGCCAGCAGTTTAACGGGATTAATAGACAGGGCCTATGGCTACACCTTC.

The chain recombines TRBV29-1 with TRBJ1-5; D is possibly TRBD1 (5 bases). V dropped 7 bases and J dropped 2 bases, with 12 bases sitting between them. The CDR3 totals 13 residues. Germline assignment: CDR1 SQVTM and CDR2 ANQGSEA. CDR3 sequence reads: CSAQRGRNQPQHF. The CDR3, as DNA: TGCAGCGCCCAAAGGGGCCGCAATCAGCCCCAGCATTTT.

This clone was seen once. The rearrangement uses TRBV5-1 and TRBJ2-3; maybe TRBD1 (5 bases). V was clipped by 0 bases and J by 2 bases, with 7 bases between them. The germline V gene has CDR1 SGHRS and CDR2 YFSETQ. This CDR3 has 14 residues. The CDR3, as DNA: TGCGCCAGCAGCTTGGTTGGGGCCACAGATACGCAGTATTTT. It yields the protein CASSLVGATDTQYF.

Of note for this clone: Other DNA sequences within the sample encode an identical CDR3. CDR3 nucleotides: TGTGCCAGCAGTTTATCTAGCGGGAGTCCGGATACGCAGTATTTT. Translated: CASSLSSGSPDTQYF. V gene TRBV27 combines with J gene TRBJ2-3; 9 nucleotides match TRBD2. J lost 6 bases, V lost 0 bases, and 4 bases had no gene match. Germline V gives CDR1 MNHEY, CDR2 SMNVEV (reference sequence). The CDR3 sequence is 15 residues long.

V gene TRBV6-6 combines with J gene TRBJ2-1; D may be TRBD2 (6 bases). This CDR3 is 14 amino acids long. The ends were cut back, 3 bases at V and 9 bases at J, with 15 bases in the middle. CDR1 MNHNY and CDR2 SVGAGI come from the germline V gene (reference sequence). The CDR3 sequence is CASSYLDYSVEQFF. CDR3 nucleotides: TGTGCCAGCAGTTATCTGGACTACTCGGTTGAGCAGTTCTTC.

This chain uses TRBV19 with TRBJ2-1, with 12 bases that match TRBD2. Germline V gene sequence: CDR1 LNHDA, CDR2 SQIVND (reference sequence). The CDR3 length is 19 residues. The J segment lost 5 bases and the V segment lost 5 bases, leaving 16 bases of the junction unmatched. CDR3: CASSRSRTSGEIWHNEQFF. CDR3 DNA: TGTGCCAGTAGTCGGTCCCGGACTAGCGGGGAAATCTGGCACAATGAGCAGTTCTTC.

This sequence joins TRBV2 and TRBJ2-1; 13 bases are a match to TRBD2. After removal of 6 bases from V and 8 bases from J, the junction contained 7 bases not matched to a gene. The CDR3 loop spans 15 amino acids. Germline assignment: CDR1 SNHLY and CDR2 FYNNEI. CDR3 amino acids: CASRLLAGGTDEQFF. The CDR3 DNA sequence: TGTGCCAGCAGGCTACTAGCGGGAGGGACAGATGAGCAGTTCTTC.

This clone was observed once. The genes are TRBV29-1 and TRBJ1-4, with D unresolved. Germline loops: CDR1 SQVTM, CDR2 ANQGSEA. There are 11 residues in the CDR3. The V and J ends lost 0 bases and 12 bases respectively, with 8 bases between them. In nucleotides, the CDR3 is TGCAGCGTTGAAGATCAGAGGGAACTGTTTTTT. Its protein product is CSVEDQRELFF.

The J gene is TRBJ2-5, the V gene TRBV5-4; TRBD2 aligns across 7 bases. CDR1 is SGHNT and CDR2 is YYREEE in the germline V gene (reference sequence). J was trimmed by 2 bases and V by 3 bases; bases with no gene match: 7. The CDR3 loop spans 15 amino acids. This CDR3 is CASSWGGLGQETQYF. CDR3 DNA: TGTGCCAGCAGCTGGGGGGGATTGGGTCAAGAGACCCAGTACTTC.